This paragraph covers one T cell receptor (beta chain) sequence. The germline V gene encodes CDR1 LGHNA and CDR2 YNFKEQ. This CDR3 has 18 amino acids. The germline V and J ends were trimmed by 0 bases and 6 bases, with 20 bases remaining between them. The sample is drawn from a study of control samples from healthy donors and cancer patients. TCRdb's copy holds only in-frame clones and misses some; the assay was immunoSEQ multiplex PCR. The table has some 120,000 clones, more than 75% seen once. The specimen sequenced was blood. This receptor was identified in a woman in her 70s in good health. The chain employs TRBV4-2 and TRBJ1-4; weak D call: TRBD1 (5 bases). The CDR3 loop is CASSQEIAGPGGHEKLFF. In DNA, the CDR3 is TGTGCCAGCAGCCAAGAAATTGCGGGGCCCGGGGGTCATGAAAAACTGTTTTTT.